This entry concerns a single T cell receptor (beta chain). Trimming pared 2 bases from V and 5 bases from J, leaving 12 bases between. CDR1 and CDR2 (germline): MNHEY, SMNVEV (reference sequence). The CDR3 extends over 14 amino acids. This record belongs to a study of blood T cell repertoires in COVID-19. Sequencing was performed with immunoSEQ multiplex PCR; in TCRdb, only in-frame clones are kept and a portion is missing. In the table there are roughly 260,000 clones, more than 70% of which are singletons. The receptor comes from a woman in her thirties or forties who had recovered from COVID-19. The V gene is TRBV27, the J gene TRBJ1-2, with D uncertain. Sequenced input: peripheral blood. DNA of the CDR3: TGTGCCAGCAGTTTAAGGGCTACGGGGTATGGCTACACCTTC. It translates to CASSLRATGYGYTF.